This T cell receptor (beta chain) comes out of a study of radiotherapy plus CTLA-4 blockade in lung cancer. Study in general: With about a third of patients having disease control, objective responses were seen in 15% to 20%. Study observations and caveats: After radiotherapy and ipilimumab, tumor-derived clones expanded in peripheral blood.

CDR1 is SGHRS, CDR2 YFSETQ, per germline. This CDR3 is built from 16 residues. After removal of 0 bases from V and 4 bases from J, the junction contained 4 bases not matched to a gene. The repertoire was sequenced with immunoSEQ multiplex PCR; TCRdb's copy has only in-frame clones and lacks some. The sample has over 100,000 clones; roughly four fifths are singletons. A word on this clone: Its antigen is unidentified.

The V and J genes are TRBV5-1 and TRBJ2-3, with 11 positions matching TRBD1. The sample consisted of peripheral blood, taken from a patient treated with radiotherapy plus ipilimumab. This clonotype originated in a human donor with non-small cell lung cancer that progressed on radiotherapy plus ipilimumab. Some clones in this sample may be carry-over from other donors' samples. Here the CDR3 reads CASSLVLGQGADTQYF. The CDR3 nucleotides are TGCGCCAGCAGCTTGGTCCTGGGACAGGGGGCAGATACGCAGTATTTT.